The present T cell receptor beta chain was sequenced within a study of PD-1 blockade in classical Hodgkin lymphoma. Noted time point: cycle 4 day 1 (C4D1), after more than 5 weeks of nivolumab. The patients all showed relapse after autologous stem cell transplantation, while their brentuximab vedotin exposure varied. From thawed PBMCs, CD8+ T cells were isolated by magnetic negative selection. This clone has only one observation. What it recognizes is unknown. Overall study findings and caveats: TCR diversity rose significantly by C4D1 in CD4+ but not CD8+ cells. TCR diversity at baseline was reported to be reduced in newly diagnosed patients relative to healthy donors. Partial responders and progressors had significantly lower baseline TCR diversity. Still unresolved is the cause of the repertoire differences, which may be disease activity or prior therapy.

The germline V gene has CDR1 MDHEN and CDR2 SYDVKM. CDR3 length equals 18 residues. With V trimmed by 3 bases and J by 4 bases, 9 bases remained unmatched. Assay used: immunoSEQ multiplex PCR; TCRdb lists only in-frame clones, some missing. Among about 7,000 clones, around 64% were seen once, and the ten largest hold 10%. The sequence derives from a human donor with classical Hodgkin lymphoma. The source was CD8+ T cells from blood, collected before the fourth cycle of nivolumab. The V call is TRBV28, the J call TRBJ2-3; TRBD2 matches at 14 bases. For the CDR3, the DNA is TGTGCCAGCAGTTTTAGGGGGACTAGCGGGAGAGGATCAGATACGCAGTATTTT. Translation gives CASSFRGTSGRGSDTQYF. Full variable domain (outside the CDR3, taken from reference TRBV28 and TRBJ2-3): DVKVTQSSRYLVKRTGEKVFLECVQDMDHENMFWYRQDPGLGLRLIYFSYDVKMKEKGDIPEGYSVSREKKERFSLILESASTNQTSMYLCASSFRGTSGRGSDTQYFGPGTRLTVL.